Shown below are 4 T cell receptor beta chains from a single sample sequenced in a study of shared clonotypes between healthy human individuals. The assay was immunoSEQ multiplex PCR, and TCRdb's table has in-frame clones only and misses some. The table has 950,000 to 1,300,000 clones, 65% to 80% seen once. The sample consisted of memory CD4+ T cells sorted from blood. Subset: CD45RA-negative fraction. These TCRs come from a man younger than 35 in good health.

The J gene is TRBJ2-2, the V gene TRBV9, with 8 bases identical to TRBD1. Germline V gene lookup returns CDR1 SGDLS and CDR2 YYNGEE. Trimming removed 7 bases from V and 1 base from J; junction bases left unmatched: 0. The CDR3 consists of 13 residues. CDR3 amino acids: CASGQGNTGELFF. The CDR3 DNA is TGTGCCAGCGGACAGGGGAACACCGGGGAGCTGTTTTTT.

This clone has a single count. The J gene is TRBJ1-4, the V gene TRBV6-6; possible D gene TRBD1, 6 bases. V lost 6 bases and J lost 7, with 15 bases in between. The CDR3 spans 14 residues. The germline V gene encodes CDR1 MNHNY and CDR2 SVGAGI (reference sequence). This CDR3 is CASRPRGLGEKLFF. CDR3 nucleotides: TGTGCCAGCAGACCCAGGGGCCTGGGTGAAAAACTGTTTTTT.

Concerning this clone itself: Other DNA sequences in the sample encode the same CDR3. The chain links TRBV25-1 to TRBJ2-5; TRBD1 is a possible D gene (6 bases). The germline V and J ends were trimmed by 2 bases and 2 bases, with 12 bases remaining between them. CDR3 length: 15 amino acids. Per germline, CDR1 MGHDK and CDR2 SYGVNS. The CDR3 loop is CASSERRGNQETQYF. The CDR3 coding sequence is TGTGCCAGCAGTGAACGCAGGGGAAATCAAGAGACCCAGTACTTC.

The rearrangement joins TRBV7-2 to TRBJ2-7, with 7 bases identical to TRBD1. The CDR3 sequence is 13 residues long. The junction had 8 bases not matched to a gene; V was cut back by 7 bases and J by 5 bases. Germline-derived CDR1 and CDR2 are SGHTA and FQGNSA. In DNA form, the CDR3 reads TGTGCCAGCAACGCCGACAGGGACCACGAGCAGTACTTC. Translated, it gives CASNADRDHEQYF.